This T cell receptor (beta chain) was found in a study of T cell clonality in common variable immunodeficiency. This clone appeared a few times. Its antigen is unknown. The CDR3 is cut off 3 residues early in the read; its end comes from the germline J gene. Regarding the study as a whole: Common variable immunodeficiency TCR beta sequences reportedly had fewer deletions and N-nucleotide insertions.

There are 16 residues in the CDR3. CDR1 and CDR2 (germline): SNHLY, FYNNEI. The junction had 9 bases not matched to a gene; V was cut back by 6 bases and J by 3 bases. Heparinized whole blood, about 5 to 8.5 ml, came from each donor. The protocol was immunoSEQ multiplex PCR, while the TCRdb copy is restricted to in-frame clones and leaves out a portion. The sample presents approximately 38,000 clones, none singletons. Sequenced: peripheral blood mononuclear cells. The clonotype was recovered from a human donor with common variable immunodeficiency. The chain has TRBV2 and TRBJ2-3; 10 bases line up with TRBD1. This CDR3 reads CASRAGTGAITDTQYF. The part of the CDR3 DNA that was read is TGTGCCAGCAGGGCCGGGACAGGGGCCATAACAGATACG.